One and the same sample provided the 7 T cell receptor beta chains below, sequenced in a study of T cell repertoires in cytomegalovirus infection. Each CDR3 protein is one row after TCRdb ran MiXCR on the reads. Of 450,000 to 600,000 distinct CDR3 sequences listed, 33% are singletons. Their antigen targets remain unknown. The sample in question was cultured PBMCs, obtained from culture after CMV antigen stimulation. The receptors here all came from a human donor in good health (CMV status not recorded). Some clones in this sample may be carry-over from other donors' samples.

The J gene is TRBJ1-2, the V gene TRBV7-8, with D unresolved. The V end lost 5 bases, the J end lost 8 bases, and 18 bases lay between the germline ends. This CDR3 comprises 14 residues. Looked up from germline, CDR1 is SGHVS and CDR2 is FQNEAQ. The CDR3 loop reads CASSRAIRATGYTF. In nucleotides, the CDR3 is TGTGCCAGCAGCAGGGCAATTCGGGCGACGGGCTACACCTTC.

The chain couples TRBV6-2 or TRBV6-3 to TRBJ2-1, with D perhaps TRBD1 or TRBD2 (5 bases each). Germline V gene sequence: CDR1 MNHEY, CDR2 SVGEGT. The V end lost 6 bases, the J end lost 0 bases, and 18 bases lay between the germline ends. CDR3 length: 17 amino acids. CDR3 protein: CASRTIGDLSSYNEQFF. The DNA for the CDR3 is TGTGCCAGCAGAACAATCGGGGACCTCAGCTCCTACAATGAGCAGTTCTTC.

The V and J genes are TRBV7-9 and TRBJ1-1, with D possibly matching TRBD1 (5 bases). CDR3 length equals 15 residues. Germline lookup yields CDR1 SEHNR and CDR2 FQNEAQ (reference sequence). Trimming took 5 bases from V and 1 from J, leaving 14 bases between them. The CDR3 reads CASSTPTGGNTEAFF. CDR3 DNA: TGTGCCAGCAGCACCCCCACGGGGGGGAACACTGAAGCTTTCTTT.

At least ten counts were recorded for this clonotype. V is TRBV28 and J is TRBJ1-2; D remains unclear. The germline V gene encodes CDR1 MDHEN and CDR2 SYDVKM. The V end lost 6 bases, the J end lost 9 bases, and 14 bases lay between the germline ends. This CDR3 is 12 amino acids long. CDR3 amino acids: CASSPPGRSYTF. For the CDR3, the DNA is TGTGCCAGCAGCCCCCCAGGCCGTAGCTACACCTTC.

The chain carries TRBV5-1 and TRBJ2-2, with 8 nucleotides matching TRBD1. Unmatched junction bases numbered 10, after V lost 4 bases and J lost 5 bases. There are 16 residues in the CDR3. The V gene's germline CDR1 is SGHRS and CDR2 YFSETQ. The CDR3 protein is CASSARGQGGTGELFF. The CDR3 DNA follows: TGCGCCAGCAGCGCCCGAGGACAGGGAGGTACCGGGGAGCTGTTTTTT.

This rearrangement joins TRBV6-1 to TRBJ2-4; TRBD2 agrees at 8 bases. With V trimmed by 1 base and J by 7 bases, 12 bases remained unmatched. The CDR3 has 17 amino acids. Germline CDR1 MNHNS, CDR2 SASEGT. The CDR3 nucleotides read TGTGCCAGCAGTGAAGAGGCGGGAGGCGCCCGGGATAACATTCAGTACTTC. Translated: CASSEEAGGARDNIQYF.

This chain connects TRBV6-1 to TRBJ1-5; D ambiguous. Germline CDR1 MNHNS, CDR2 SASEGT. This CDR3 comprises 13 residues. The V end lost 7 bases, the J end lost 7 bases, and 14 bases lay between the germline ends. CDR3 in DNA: TGTGCCAGCAACTTTCAAGAACGGCAGCCCCAGCATTTT. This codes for CASNFQERQPQHF.